Listed below are T cell receptor beta chains from one sample, sequenced in a study of T cell repertoires in aging, cancer and after chemotherapy. TCRdb re-derived calls from the multiplex PCR reads in MiXCR, one entry per CDR3 protein. This sample has about 3,300 distinct CDR3 sequences, with approximately 20% found just once. The sample comprised blood. The receptors originated from a human donor with a blood cancer. The CDR3 runs from the conserved cysteine through the conserved F or W. Fields, in order: V gene, clone size, J gene, D gene, CDR3 DNA, CDR3 protein. The D gene is left open where the match is weak. Not every row has a clone size; where given, it reads once, few, many or a size class.

V: TRBV12-3/TRBV12-4
size: medium-sized
J: TRBJ1-5
D: -
DNA: TGTGCCAGCAGTAGCCTTTCGGGGGCGAATCAGCCCCAGCATTTT
CDR3: CASSSLSGANQPQHF

V: TRBV11-3
size: -
J: TRBJ1-6
D: -
DNA: TGTGCCAGCAGCTCTTCTCTCGGGTCACCCCTCCACTTT
CDR3: CASSSSLGSPLHF

V: TRBV12-3/TRBV12-4
size: medium-sized
J: TRBJ2-3
D: -
DNA: TGTGCCAGCAGTCCAGGGACAAGGGCAGGGTCGGGGGTGGATACGCAGTATTTT
CDR3: CASSPGTRAGSGVDTQYF

V: TRBV27
size: medium-sized
J: TRBJ2-2
D: -
DNA: TGTGCCAGCAGTTATTTGGGTTCGGTCACCGGGGAGCTGTTTTTT
CDR3: CASSYLGSVTGELFF

V: TRBV4-3
size: few
J: TRBJ2-7
D: -
DNA: TGCGCCAGCAGCCAAGGGGCAGGTCCCTACGAGCAGTACTTC
CDR3: CASSQGAGPYEQYF

V: TRBV20-1
size: -
J: TRBJ1-2
D: TRBD1
DNA: TGCAGTGCTACGAAATCAGGGGGCCACTATGGCTACACCTTC
CDR3: CSATKSGGHYGYTF

V: TRBV21-1
size: medium-sized
J: TRBJ2-7
D: -
DNA: TGTGCCAGCAGCGAGCAGAAGTCTCAGTACGAGCAGTACTTC
CDR3: CASSEQKSQYEQYF

V: TRBV14
size: -
J: TRBJ1-1
D: -
DNA: TGTGCCAGCAGCCAAGCGGGGGGGCACACTGAAGCTTTCTTT
CDR3: CASSQAGGHTEAFF

V: TRBV20-1
size: medium-sized
J: TRBJ2-2
D: -
DNA: TGCAGTGCTAGTGAAGCGGGCGGCGGGACCGGGGAGCTGTTTTTT
CDR3: CSASEAGGGTGELFF

V: TRBV7-9
size: -
J: TRBJ2-3
D: -
DNA: TGTGCCACCACCCCCGGAGGGGATTGGGATACGCAGTATTTT
CDR3: CATTPGGDWDTQYF

V: TRBV12-3/TRBV12-4
size: -
J: TRBJ1-1
D: -
DNA: TGTGCCAGCAGCTTGGGCCGAGGGGCCACTGAAGCTTTCTTT
CDR3: CASSLGRGATEAFF